One and the same sample provided the 15 T cell receptor beta chains below, sequenced in a study of cytomegalovirus exposure and HLA in healthy donors. PCR involved 60 Vbeta and 13 Jbeta primers. The table came from immunoSEQ multiplex PCR; TCRdb's copy has only in-frame clones and leaves some out. The sample records some 160,000 clones, 81% being singletons. The sequencing sample was made of PBMCs. The receptor source for this set is a man over 45 in good health and CMV-seropositive.

This clone has just a few counts. In nucleotides, the CDR3 is TGTGCCAGCAGTTCCTACCCCTTAATGACTAGCGGAGGGCAGTATTTT. Its protein product is CASSSYPLMTSGGQYF. The genes are TRBV28 and TRBJ2-3; 9 positions agree with TRBD2. CDR3 length: 16 amino acids. The germline CDR1 and CDR2 sequences are MDHEN and SYDVKM. The J segment lost 11 bases and the V segment lost 4 bases, leaving 16 bases of the junction unmatched.

This clone occurred a few times. The rearrangement links TRBV5-1 to TRBJ2-2; the match to TRBD2 covers 7 bases. The V gene's germline CDR1 is SGHRS and CDR2 YFSETQ. This CDR3 is 14 amino acids long. With V trimmed by 6 bases and J by 6 bases, 8 bases remained unmatched. The CDR3 coding sequence is TGCGCCAGCAAGCGCGGGAGCGGCGCCGGGGAGCTGTTTTTT. It encodes CASKRGSGAGELFF.

The chain links TRBV5-1 to TRBJ2-1; D remains ambiguous. The germline CDR1 and CDR2 sequences are SGHRS and YFSETQ. There are 14 residues in the CDR3. V lost 5 bases and J lost 0, with 9 bases in between. The CDR3 is CASSSTGSYNEQFF. CDR3 in DNA: TGCGCCAGCAGTTCGACGGGCTCCTACAATGAGCAGTTCTTC.

This chain uses TRBV5-1 with TRBJ1-6, with 10 nucleotides matching TRBD1. V gave up 3 bases and J gave up 6 bases; unmatched junction bases: 6. The CDR3 totals 16 residues. The V gene's germline CDR1 is SGHRS and CDR2 YFSETQ. The CDR3 here is CASSSGTGVRNSPLHF. In DNA form, the CDR3 reads TGCGCCAGCAGCTCCGGGACAGGGGTGCGTAATTCACCCCTCCACTTT.

In this sample, this clone turned up once. The V and J genes are TRBV5-1 and TRBJ2-1, with a tentative D call TRBD1 (6 bases). The germline V gene encodes CDR1 SGHRS and CDR2 YFSETQ. The CDR3 has 16 amino acids. Trimming removed 0 bases at V and 7 bases at J, with 17 bases between. The CDR3 region is CASSLAKQGWENEQFF. In nucleotides, the CDR3 is TGCGCCAGCAGCTTGGCTAAACAGGGCTGGGAGAATGAGCAGTTCTTC.

The rearrangement joins TRBV7-6 to TRBJ1-2; TRBD1 matches at 9 bases. Trimming at V came to 5 bases and at J to 7 bases, leaving 8 bases not matched to a gene. Germline V gives CDR1 SGHVS, CDR2 FNYEAQ. The CDR3 extends over 14 amino acids. The CDR3 is CASSPGQGRTGYTF. DNA of the CDR3: TGTGCCAGCAGCCCTGGACAGGGGCGTACTGGCTACACCTTC.

This chain uses TRBV5-1 with TRBJ2-2; 9 positions match TRBD2. The CDR3 covers 18 residues. The V segment lost 3 bases and the J segment 4 bases; nucleotides outside the gene matches: 13. CDR1 is SGHRS and CDR2 is YFSETQ in the germline V gene. The CDR3 spells CASSSRSTSGQPTGELFF. DNA for the CDR3: TGCGCCAGCAGCTCCCGCAGTACTAGCGGGCAACCCACCGGGGAGCTGTTTTTT.

V usage is TRBV7-9 and J usage is TRBJ1-1, with 7 positions matching TRBD1. The CDR3 totals 12 residues. The germline gives CDR1 SEHNR, CDR2 FQNEAQ (reference sequence). V dropped 10 bases and J dropped 4; count of bases not matched to a gene: 6. The CDR3 sequence: CATGQEATEAFF. DNA of the CDR3: TGTGCCACCGGACAGGAGGCCACTGAAGCTTTCTTT. Drawing the rest from reference TRBV7-9 and TRBJ1-1, the complete variable domain is DTGVSQNPRHKITKRGQNVTFRCDPISEHNRLYWYRQTLGQGPEFLTYFQNEAQLEKSRLLSDRFSAERPKGSFSTLEIQRTEQGDSAMYLCATGQEATEAFFGQGTRLTVV.

The chain has TRBV27 and TRBJ1-1, with a possible D match to TRBD1 (5 bases). Per the germline V gene, CDR1 is MNHEY and CDR2 is SMNVEV (reference sequence). The ends were cut back, 6 bases at V and 0 bases at J, with 14 bases in the middle. The CDR3 consists of 15 residues. The CDR3 bases are TGTGCCAGCAGCCTCCAGGGTGACATGAACACTGAAGCTTTCTTT. Translating it yields CASSLQGDMNTEAFF.

The gene calls are TRBV4-1 and TRBJ2-5, with D perhaps matching TRBD1 (6 bases). The V and J ends lost 1 base and 5 bases respectively, with 14 bases between them. Germline V CDR1 and CDR2: MGHRA, YSYEKL. The CDR3 extends over 15 amino acids. CDR3 residues: CASSQGPGQLETQYF. The CDR3, as DNA: TGCGCCAGCAGCCAAGGCCCCGGACAGTTGGAGACCCAGTACTTC.

The rearrangement joins TRBV7-9 to TRBJ2-1, with unresolved D. V was pared by 5 bases and J by 0 bases, with 17 bases between. In germline, CDR1 is SEHNR, CDR2 FQNEAQ (reference sequence). The CDR3 consists of 17 residues. CDR3 DNA sequence: TGTGCCAGCAGCCCGCAACTGTGGCGGAGCTCCTACAATGAGCAGTTCTTC. This translates into CASSPQLWRSSYNEQFF.

This chain joins TRBV6-5 and TRBJ1-3, with TRBD1 as a possible D gene (5 bases). Germline CDR1 MNHEY, CDR2 SVGAGI. V dropped 6 bases and J dropped 5 bases, with 14 bases sitting between them. This CDR3 has 14 amino acids. DNA for the CDR3: TGTGCCAGCAGCCACGACAGCACCAGAAACACCATATATTTT. Encoded protein: CASSHDSTRNTIYF.

The table lists this clone with a few counts. This chain joins TRBV28 and TRBJ2-1, with 10 bases matching TRBD2. The germline gives CDR1 MDHEN, CDR2 SYDVKM. The CDR3 is 15 amino acids. After removal of 6 bases from V and 6 bases from J, the junction contained 8 bases not matched to a gene. The CDR3 sequence is CASSVSGTSANEQFF. As DNA, the CDR3 is TGTGCCAGCAGCGTATCCGGGACTAGCGCCAATGAGCAGTTCTTC.

V and J are TRBV4-3 and TRBJ2-1, with TRBD2 as a possible D gene (5 bases). With 0 bases removed from V and 7 bases from J, the gap between germline ends came to 16 bases. Per the germline V gene, CDR1 is LGHNA and CDR2 is YSLEER. The CDR3 covers 16 residues. CDR3 in DNA: TGCGCCAGCAGCCAAGATATCGGGAATGGGTGGAATGAGCAGTTCTTC. Translation gives CASSQDIGNGWNEQFF.

The chain uses TRBV5-1 and TRBJ2-1, with D possibly TRBD2 on 5 matching bases. The CDR3 sequence is 15 residues long. V lost 5 bases and J lost 0, with 12 bases in between. The germline gives CDR1 SGHRS, CDR2 YFSETQ. DNA for the CDR3: TGCGCCAGCAGGGCAGCGGTAAGCTCCTACAATGAGCAGTTCTTC. It yields the protein CASRAAVSSYNEQFF.